This is a list of T cell receptor beta chains from one sample in a study of identical twins. TCRdb passed the 5' RACE reads through MiXCR, listing each CDR3 protein once. The data contain 1.5 million to 2 million distinct CDR3 sequences, about 31% of them seen just once; the ten biggest clones take up about 0.3%. The specimen was cord blood. Receptors were obtained from a newborn girl in good health. CDR3s include the opening cysteine and the closing phenylalanine or tryptophan. The D gene is left open where the match is weak. For some rows the clone size is stated as once, few or many, or as a class when expanded; others skip it.

J,length,size,D,V,DNA,CDR3
TRBJ2-1,13,many,TRBD1,TRBV27,TGTGCCAGCAGTACTCCGACAGGGTATGAGCAGTTCTTC,CASSTPTGYEQFF
TRBJ1-2,13,few,-,TRBV28,TGTGCCAGCAACCTCGGACATTTATATGGCTACACCTTC,CASNLGHLYGYTF
TRBJ2-7,15,-,-,TRBV12-3/TRBV12-4,TGTGCCAGCAGCCTATCTAGAAGGAGCCCCTACGAGCAGTACTTC,CASSLSRRSPYEQYF
TRBJ1-2,14,-,-,TRBV18,TGTGCCAGCTCACCGTTAGGGGGGAGCTATGGCTACACCTTC,CASSPLGGSYGYTF
TRBJ1-1,14,-,-,TRBV20-1,TGCAGTGCTAGAGTGATGGGGGCAGGCACTGAAGCTTTCTTT,CSARVMGAGTEAFF
TRBJ2-5,15,few,TRBD2,TRBV20-1,TGCAGTGCTAGGGGACTAGCGGGGTCCCGAGAGACCCAGTACTTC,CSARGLAGSRETQYF
TRBJ2-1,15,-,TRBD1,TRBV28,TGTGCCAGCAGACCGGGGACAGGGCTTAGCAATGAGCAGTTCTTC,CASRPGTGLSNEQFF
TRBJ2-1,14,few,TRBD1,TRBV11-2,TGTGCCAGCAGAAGGGACAGGGCCTACAATGAGCAGTTCTTC,CASRRDRAYNEQFF
TRBJ1-2,16,-,-,TRBV5-1,TGCGCCAGCAGCTCCGAGGGGAATGTGGGGGACTATGGCTACACCTTC,CASSSEGNVGDYGYTF
TRBJ2-3,16,-,-,TRBV4-1,TGCGCCAGCAGCCAAGTTCACCACAGGGCCACAGATACGCAGTATTTT,CASSQVHHRATDTQYF
TRBJ1-1,13,few,-,TRBV12-3/TRBV12-4,TGTGCCAGCAGTTTACCAGGGCGGGTTGAAGCTTTCTTT,CASSLPGRVEAFF
TRBJ2-7,10,-,-,TRBV20-1,TGCAGTGCCCCTAGTGGCGAGCAGTACTTC,CSAPSGEQYF
TRBJ1-6,13,-,-,TRBV28,TGTGCCAGCAGTTTAAGTCGGCCTTCACCCCTCCACTTT,CASSLSRPSPLHF
TRBJ2-7,15,-,TRBD2,TRBV20-1,TGCAGTGCTAGAGCGGGGGGAGGGCCCTCCTACGAGCAGTACTTC,CSARAGGGPSYEQYF
TRBJ2-4,15,-,-,TRBV12-3/TRBV12-4,TGTGCCAGCAGTTTATACGGAATCCCCAAAAACATTCAGTACTTC,CASSLYGIPKNIQYF
TRBJ1-1,15,few,-,TRBV6-6,TGTGCCAGCAGTTACGTCTCCGGGGCTAACACTGAAGCTTTCTTT,CASSYVSGANTEAFF
TRBJ2-5,10,many,-,TRBV20-1,TGCAGTGCTCAACGGGAGACCCAGTACTTC,CSAQRETQYF
TRBJ2-1,14,many,-,TRBV12-3/TRBV12-4,TGTGCCAGCAGTTTAGGACTACAAAACAATGAGCAGTTCTTC,CASSLGLQNNEQFF
TRBJ1-4,17,few,TRBD1,TRBV6-5,TGTGCCAGCAGTTACATTAACAGGGGATTGACTAATGAAAAACTGTTTTTT,CASSYINRGLTNEKLFF
TRBJ1-5,11,-,-,TRBV6-1,TGTGCCAGCAGTGACCATCAGCCCCAGCATTTT,CASSDHQPQHF
TRBJ2-7,14,-,-,TRBV20-1,TGCAGTGCAACTTTTGCCGGGAGTTCCTACGAGCAGTACTTC,CSATFAGSSYEQYF
TRBJ2-1,20,few,TRBD2,TRBV7-9,TGTGCCAGCAGCTTATGGGCTAGCGGGAGCCTTAAAGAGAAAGGGGATGAGCAGTTCTTC,CASSLWASGSLKEKGDEQFF
TRBJ1-5,11,-,-,TRBV27,TGTGCCAGCAGTCCCTTTCAGCCCCAGCATTTT,CASSPFQPQHF
TRBJ2-2,15,-,-,TRBV20-1,TGCAGTGCTAGAGATCTAAGACGTCTCACCGGGGAGCTGTTTTTT,CSARDLRRLTGELFF
TRBJ2-7,12,few,-,TRBV7-2,TGTGCCAGCAGCTTGTCTCACGGTGAGCAGTACTTC,CASSLSHGEQYF
TRBJ1-6,14,few,-,TRBV27,TGTGCCAGCACTTTTACAGGGCCTAATTCACCCCTCCACTTT,CASTFTGPNSPLHF
TRBJ2-3,18,-,TRBD2,TRBV5-1,TGCGCCAGCAGCTTGACGTCCCGGCCCGAGCGGGGCCCAGATACGCAGTATTTT,CASSLTSRPERGPDTQYF
TRBJ2-3,15,-,TRBD1,TRBV12-3/TRBV12-4,TGTGCCAGCAGTCCGTCACAGGGGGCCACAGATACGCAGTATTTT,CASSPSQGATDTQYF
TRBJ1-1,13,-,-,TRBV10-2,TGCGCCAGCAGATTTCCAGGGCGGACTGAAGCTTTCTTT,CASRFPGRTEAFF
TRBJ2-1,17,-,-,TRBV20-1,TGCAGTGCTAGAGAGCCCCTTCGTAGCCACTCCTACAATGAGCAGTTCTTC,CSAREPLRSHSYNEQFF
TRBJ2-1,16,-,-,TRBV21-1,TGTGCCAGCAGCGCCCGAGCGGGAGGGGACTACAATGAGCAGTTCTTC,CASSARAGGDYNEQFF
TRBJ1-1,14,few,-,TRBV6-1,TGTGCCAGCAGTGAAGCTCGGGGGAACACTGAAGCTTTCTTT,CASSEARGNTEAFF
TRBJ2-5,15,-,-,TRBV7-6,TGTGCCAGCAGCTTAGCGCTGGGGGGATTAGAGACCCAGTACTTC,CASSLALGGLETQYF
TRBJ2-3,13,few,-,TRBV5-1,TGCGCCAGCAGCTTGGAATTCTCAGATACGCAGTATTTT,CASSLEFSDTQYF
TRBJ2-7,18,-,TRBD2,TRBV9,TGTGCCAGCAGCGTAGAAAACTCCGGGACTAGCGGGAGGTATGAGCAGTACTTC,CASSVENSGTSGRYEQYF
TRBJ1-5,18,-,-,TRBV4-1,TGCGCCAGCAGCCAAGGACCTTTGAGGGAAGGGAGCAATCAGCCCCAGCATTTT,CASSQGPLREGSNQPQHF
TRBJ2-5,12,-,TRBD2,TRBV10-3,TGTGCCATCGGGTCGGGAGGCGATGAGCAGTACTTC,CAIGSGGDEQYF
TRBJ2-1,12,-,-,TRBV2,TGTGCCAGCTGGGATCCCTCCAATGAGCAGTTCTTC,CASWDPSNEQFF
TRBJ2-2,14,-,TRBD2,TRBV15,TGTGCCACCAGCATAGCGGGGGGCACCGGGGAGCTGTTTTTT,CATSIAGGTGELFF
TRBJ1-1,11,-,-,TRBV30,TGTGCCTGGAGCTGGAGCACTGAAGCTTTCTTT,CAWSWSTEAFF
TRBJ2-1,15,once,TRBD1,TRBV18,TGTGCCAGCTCACCATCGGGTCAGGGGGCTAGTGAGCAGTTCTTC,CASSPSGQGASEQFF
TRBJ2-5,14,many,TRBD2,TRBV20-1,TGCAGTGCTAGAAAGCGGGGGCTTCTGGAGACCCAGTACTTC,CSARKRGLLETQYF
TRBJ2-1,15,-,TRBD2,TRBV20-1,TGCAGTGCTACTATAGGACTAGGATGGGACAATGAGCAGTTCTTC,CSATIGLGWDNEQFF
TRBJ2-5,14,-,-,TRBV7-7,TGTGCTAGCAGATCCCTTACGCCGCTGGAGACCCAGTACTTC,CASRSLTPLETQYF
TRBJ2-6,18,few,TRBD2,TRBV12-3/TRBV12-4,TGTGCCAGCAGGAAAGGACTAGCGGGGGGGCCTGGGGCCAACGTCCTGACTTTC,CASRKGLAGGPGANVLTF
TRBJ1-2,14,many,TRBD1,TRBV29-1,TGCAGCGTTGATAATTTAGGGACAGGGTACGGCTACACCTTC,CSVDNLGTGYGYTF